This TCR beta chain was profiled in a study of shared clonotypes between healthy human individuals. Study observations and caveats: The sampled material consisted only of blood, and tissue repertoires are likely to differ.

With regard to this clone: Its antigen is undetermined.

Terminally differentiated effector memory CD45RA+ cells were excluded by CCR7 positive selection of CD45RO-negative cells. Produced via immunoSEQ multiplex PCR; TCRdb's table is partial and in-frame only. The sample includes around 2,000,000 clones, 90% to 95% of them seen just once. The TCR originated in a man aged 18 to 30 in good health. Some clones in this sample may be carry-over from other donors' samples. The sequenced sample consisted of naive CD8+ T cells from PBMCs.

This chain's CDR3 is CASSPQGAGTNEKLFF. The DNA for the CDR3 is TGTGCCAGCAGCCCACAGGGGGCGGGAACTAATGAAAAACTGTTTTTT. The V and J genes are TRBV9 and TRBJ1-4; TRBD1 matches at 9 bases. This CDR3 is built from 16 residues. V shed 4 bases and J 1 base; nucleotides not matched to a gene: 5. Germline V gene sequence: CDR1 SGDLS, CDR2 YYNGEE. Drawing the rest from reference TRBV9 and TRBJ1-4, the complete variable domain is DSGVTQTPKHLITATGQRVTLRCSPRSGDLSVYWYQQSLDQGLQFLIQYYNGEERAKGNILERFSAQQFPDLHSELNLSSLELGDSALYFCASSPQGAGTNEKLFFGSGTQLSVL.